Following are 8 T cell receptor beta chains from one sample sequenced in a study of blood T cell repertoires in COVID-19. The table came from immunoSEQ multiplex PCR; TCRdb's copy has only in-frame clones and leaves some out. The table shows about 210,000 clones, with around 86% occurring only once. The specimen sequenced was peripheral blood. The receptor set was obtained from a woman aged 70-85 years with COVID-19, enrolled during active disease.

This chain links TRBV3-1 (or the pseudogene TRBV3-2) with TRBJ1-4, with D perhaps matching TRBD1 (6 bases). V lost 7 bases and J 7 bases, leaving 13 bases between the germline ends. Germline CDR1 LGHDT, CDR2 YNNKEL (reference sequence). This CDR3 contains 13 residues. In nucleotides, the CDR3 is TGTGCCAGCACCCTATTGGACAGTGAAAAACTGTTTTTT. Translation gives CASTLLDSEKLFF.

V usage is TRBV24-1 and J usage is TRBJ2-3; 14 bases are a match to TRBD2. Trimming took 4 bases from V and 7 from J; bases not matched to a gene: 6. CDR1 and CDR2 from the germline V gene are KGHDR and SFDVKD. The CDR3 has 16 amino acids. The chain's CDR3 is CATSDPTSGRAHTQYF. The CDR3 nucleotides are TGTGCCACCAGTGACCCGACTAGCGGGAGGGCCCATACGCAGTATTTT.

The V gene is TRBV11-3, the J gene TRBJ2-3; 13 bases fit TRBD2. V lost 5 bases to trimming and J lost 2 bases; unmatched junction nucleotides: 7. Looked up from germline, CDR1 is SGHNT and CDR2 is YENEEA. CDR3 length: 17 amino acids. CDR3 DNA: TGTGCCAGCAGCGGGGTGGGACTAGCGGGATTCACAGATACGCAGTATTTT. Its protein product is CASSGVGLAGFTDTQYF.

J is TRBJ2-3 and V is TRBV19, with 8 bases lining up with TRBD1. Germline lookup yields CDR1 LNHDA and CDR2 SQIVND (reference sequence). V shed 5 bases, J shed 4 bases, and the junction held 14 bases outside the gene matches. The CDR3 length is 17 residues. The CDR3 loop is CASSLAPQGAGADTQYF. CDR3 nucleotide sequence: TGTGCCAGTAGTCTCGCCCCCCAGGGGGCAGGGGCAGATACGCAGTATTTT.

CDR3 coding DNA: TGTGCCAGCAGCTTAGCAGCGGACACTGAAGCTTTCTTT. Protein sequence: CASSLAADTEAFF. The chain employs TRBV7-2 and TRBJ1-1; D ambiguous. V was cut by 0 bases and J by 3 bases, with 5 bases left in between. Germline-derived CDR1 and CDR2 are SGHTA and FQGNSA. This CDR3 is 13 amino acids long.

This clone was picked up one time. The rearrangement links TRBV5-4 to TRBJ1-2; a possible D gene is TRBD1 (5 bases). This CDR3 is built from 15 residues. Germline assignment: CDR1 SGHNT and CDR2 YYREEE (reference sequence). Deletions cut 4 bases from V and 8 bases from J, with 21 bases between. Written as DNA, the CDR3 is TGTGCCAGCAGCAGCCCAACGGGGGGGGAAGGAGGCTACACCTTC. Protein product: CASSSPTGGEGGYTF.

The chain uses TRBV10-1 and TRBJ2-1; 7 positions match TRBD2. There are 17 residues in the CDR3. Germline CDR1 is WNHNN and CDR2 is SYGVQD (reference sequence). The trim removed 2 bases at V and 0 bases at J, leaving 7 bases unmatched. CDR3 region: CASSEGLGGSSYNEQFF. CDR3 DNA: TGCGCCAGCAGTGAGGGGCTTGGCGGGAGCTCCTACAATGAGCAGTTCTTC.

V usage is TRBV3-1 (or the pseudogene TRBV3-2) and J usage is TRBJ2-7; the match to TRBD1 covers 11 bases. This CDR3 contains 14 residues. The germline V gene encodes CDR1 LGHDT and CDR2 YNNKEL (reference sequence). The ends lost 6 bases at V and 4 bases at J; junction bases unmatched: 5. The CDR3 nucleotides are TGTGCCAGCAGTCGGACAGGGGGCTTTTACGAGCAGTACTTC. Amino acids: CASSRTGGFYEQYF.